These 6 T cell receptor beta chains came from one sample sequenced in a study of OX40 agonist ivuxolimab in advanced cancers. Some clones are missing from TCRdb's copy, which holds only in-frame ones; the method was immunoSEQ multiplex PCR. The sample consists of over 55,000 clones, approximately 91% of them appearing once. Specimen: CD4+ or CD8+ T cells sorted from blood, collected in a trial of the OX40 agonist ivuxolimab. The receptor source for this set is an adult with an advanced solid tumor such as melanoma, head and neck, liver or kidney cancer.

CDR3: CASSPEGARGEAFF. The CDR3 DNA is TGTGCCAGCAGCCCAGAGGGTGCACGAGGGGAAGCTTTCTTT. The chain is built from TRBV4-2 and TRBJ1-1; D is unresolved. Looked up from germline, CDR1 is LGHNA and CDR2 is YNFKEQ. CDR3 length: 14 residues. V shed 4 bases and J shed 8 bases, with 17 bases lying between them.

The chain couples TRBV5-4 to TRBJ1-1, with a possible D match to TRBD1 (5 bases). This CDR3 has 15 residues. V was cut by 2 bases and J by 5 bases, with 16 bases left in between. CDR1 is SGHNT and CDR2 is YYREEE in the germline V gene (reference sequence). The CDR3, as DNA: TGTGCCAGCAGCTTAGAGGGGCCCCGGTGGACTGAAGCTTTCTTT. Protein sequence: CASSLEGPRWTEAFF.

The rearrangement links TRBV4-1 to TRBJ2-7; 9 nucleotides align to TRBD2. V dropped 3 bases and J dropped 5; count of bases not matched to a gene: 11. This CDR3 spans 16 amino acids. Germline CDR1 and CDR2: MGHRA and YSYEKL. DNA for the CDR3: TGCGCCAGCAGCCAGAGGGTGGCTAGCGGGGTCGACGAGCAGTACTTC. It encodes CASSQRVASGVDEQYF.

The V gene is TRBV19, the J gene TRBJ2-7; 9 positions agree with TRBD2. With V trimmed by 3 bases and J by 2 bases, 5 bases remained unmatched. CDR1 is LNHDA, CDR2 SQIVND, per germline (reference sequence). This CDR3 is 15 amino acids long. The CDR3 DNA sequence: TGTGCCAGTAGTATCGGCGCGGGAGGGCCCTACGAGCAGTACTTC. Amino acids: CASSIGAGGPYEQYF.

This chain links TRBV28 with TRBJ1-2; 7 bases agree with TRBD1. Germline loops: CDR1 MDHEN, CDR2 SYDVKM. V lost 9 bases and J lost 4; bases outside the gene matches: 5. This CDR3 contains 12 residues. CDR3 DNA: TGTGCCAGTGCGGGACAGCTCTATGGCTACACCTTC. It codes for CASAGQLYGYTF.

The CDR3 here is CASTTGGVYEQYF. DNA for the CDR3: TGTGCCAGCACTACAGGGGGGGTCTACGAGCAGTACTTC. This chain connects TRBV28 to TRBJ2-7; TRBD1 is a possible D gene (8 bases). CDR1 is MDHEN, CDR2 SYDVKM, per germline. V dropped 7 bases and J dropped 3 bases, with 13 bases sitting between them. The CDR3 totals 13 residues. Variable domain in full (rest from reference TRBV28 and TRBJ2-7): DVKVTQSSRYLVKRTGEKVFLECVQDMDHENMFWYRQDPGLGLRLIYFSYDVKMKEKGDIPEGYSVSREKKERFSLILESASTNQTSMYLCASTTGGVYEQYFGPGTRLTVT.